Sequencing of this T cell receptor (beta chain) was carried out in a study of patients and donors after allogeneic stem cell transplantation. This clonotype was seen a handful of times. One entry per CDR3 protein, called by TCRdb with MiXCR from the RT-PCR reads. The table has 800,000 to 1,000,000 distinct CDR3 sequences, about a sixth seen once. V was clipped by 3 bases and J by 6 bases, with 14 bases between them. Germline V gene sequence: CDR1 KGHDR, CDR2 SFDVKD. This CDR3 spans 15 amino acids. The chain has TRBV24-1 and TRBJ2-1, with D perhaps TRBD1 (5 bases). The source of this sequence is a human donor who was either an allogeneic HSCT recipient or a stem cell or donor lymphocyte infusion donor (not recorded which). It is not recorded whose cells these are; they may come from a transplant donor. The specimen sequenced was blood, either unsorted or a sorted T cell fraction (not recorded which). The CDR3, as DNA: TGTGCCACCAGTGATCCCCCCCGGACATTCAATGAGCAGTTCTTC. Protein product: CATSDPPRTFNEQFF.